The source of this T cell receptor beta chain is a study of blood T cell repertoires in COVID-19. Study-wide context: From the United States, Italy and Spain came samples of acute and convalescent COVID-19. The cDNA or gDNA used as material had been derived from T cells, B-cell-depleted T cells, or PBMCs.

In the authors' workflow: Reference gene primer amplification gave nucleated cell count estimates. Method: immunoSEQ multiplex PCR; TCRdb's copy keeps in-frame clones and lacks some. V and J calls and clone size come straight from that table; D and trimming were deduced from the DNA. This table holds around 240,000 clones, 80% to 90% found once. Germline values: CDR1 MNHEY, CDR2 SVGEGT. V lost 0 bases to trimming and J lost 1 base; unmatched junction nucleotides: 3. The CDR3 covers 16 residues. This clonotype was sampled from a woman aged 40 to 49 who had recovered from COVID-19. The sequencing sample was made of peripheral blood. The chain joins TRBV6-2 or TRBV6-3 to TRBJ2-3, with 8 bases that match TRBD2. CDR3 amino acids: CASSYSGRGGTDTQYF. CDR3 nucleotide sequence: TGTGCCAGCAGTTACTCTGGGCGGGGGGGCACAGATACGCAGTATTTT.